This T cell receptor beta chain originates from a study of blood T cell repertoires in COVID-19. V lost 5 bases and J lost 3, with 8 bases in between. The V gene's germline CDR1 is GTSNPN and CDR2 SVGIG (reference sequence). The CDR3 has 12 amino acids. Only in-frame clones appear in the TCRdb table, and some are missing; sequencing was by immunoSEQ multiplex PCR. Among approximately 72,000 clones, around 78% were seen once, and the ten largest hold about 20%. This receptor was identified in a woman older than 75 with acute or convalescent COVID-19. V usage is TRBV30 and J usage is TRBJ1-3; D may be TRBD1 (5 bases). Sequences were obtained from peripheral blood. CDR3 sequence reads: CAWAGRGNTIYF. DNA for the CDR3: TGTGCCTGGGCAGGGCGTGGAAACACCATATATTTT.